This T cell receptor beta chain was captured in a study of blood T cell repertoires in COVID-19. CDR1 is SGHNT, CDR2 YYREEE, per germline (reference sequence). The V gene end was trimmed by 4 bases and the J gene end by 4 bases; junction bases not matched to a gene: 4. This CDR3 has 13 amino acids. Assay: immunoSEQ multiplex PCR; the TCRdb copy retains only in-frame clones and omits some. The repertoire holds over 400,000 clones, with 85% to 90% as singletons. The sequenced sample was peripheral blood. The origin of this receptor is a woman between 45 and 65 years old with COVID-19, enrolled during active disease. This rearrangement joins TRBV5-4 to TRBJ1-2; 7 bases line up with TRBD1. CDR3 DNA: TGTGCCAGCAGCCCGACAGGGCTCTATGGCTACACCTTC. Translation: CASSPTGLYGYTF.